This record covers a single T cell receptor beta chain. The sample originates from a study of blood T cell repertoires in COVID-19. Here immunoSEQ multiplex PCR was the method, and the copy in TCRdb shows in-frame clones only, minus some. This sample has tens of thousands of clones, with around 79% found just once. This CDR3 is 15 amino acids long. The sample taken for sequencing was peripheral blood. The clonotype was recovered from a human donor in a cohort sampled during active COVID-19. The chain carries TRBV12-2 and TRBJ2-1; the table gives TRBD1 as D, unverified against the DNA. TRBV12-2 is labeled a pseudogene. CDR3 coding DNA: TGTGCAAGTCGCCCGGACAGGGGCCCGGACAATGAGCAGTTCTTC. Translation: CASRPDRGPDNEQFF.